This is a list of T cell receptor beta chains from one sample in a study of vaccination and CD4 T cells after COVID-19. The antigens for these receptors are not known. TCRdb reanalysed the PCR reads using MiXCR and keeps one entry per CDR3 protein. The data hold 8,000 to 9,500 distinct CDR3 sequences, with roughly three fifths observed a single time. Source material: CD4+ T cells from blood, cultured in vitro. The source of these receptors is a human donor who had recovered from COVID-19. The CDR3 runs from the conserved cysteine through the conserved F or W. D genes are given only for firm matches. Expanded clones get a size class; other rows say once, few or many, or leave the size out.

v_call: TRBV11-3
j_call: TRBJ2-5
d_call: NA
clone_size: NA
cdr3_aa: CASSLDWARGPRGETQYF
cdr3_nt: TGTGCCAGCAGCTTAGATTGGGCCCGGGGACCCCGAGGCGAGACCCAGTACTTC

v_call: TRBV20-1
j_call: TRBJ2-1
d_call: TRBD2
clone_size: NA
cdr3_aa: CSATPTSGSYNEQFF
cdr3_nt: TGCAGTGCCACCCCAACTAGCGGGAGTTACAATGAGCAGTTCTTC

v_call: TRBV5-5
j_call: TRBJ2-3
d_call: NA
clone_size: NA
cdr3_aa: CASSLGSGDTDTQYF
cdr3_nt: TGTGCCAGCAGCTTGGGGAGCGGAGACACAGATACGCAGTATTTT

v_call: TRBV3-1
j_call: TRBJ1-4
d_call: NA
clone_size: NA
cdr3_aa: CASSQVRQGEKLFF
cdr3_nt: TGTGCCAGCAGCCAAGTCCGGCAGGGAGAAAAACTGTTTTTT

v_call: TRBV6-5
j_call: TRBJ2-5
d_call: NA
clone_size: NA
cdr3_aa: CASSYVSGETQYF
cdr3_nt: TGTGCCAGCAGTTATGTCTCGGGGGAGACCCAGTACTTC

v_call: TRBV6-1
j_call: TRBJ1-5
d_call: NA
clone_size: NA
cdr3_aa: CTSSGGNQPQHF
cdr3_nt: TGTACCAGCAGTGGGGGAAATCAGCCCCAGCATTTT

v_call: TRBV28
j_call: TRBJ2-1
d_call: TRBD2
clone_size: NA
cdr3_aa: CASSLFGLAGPNEQFF
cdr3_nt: TGTGCCAGCAGTCTATTCGGGCTAGCGGGACCAAATGAGCAGTTCTTC

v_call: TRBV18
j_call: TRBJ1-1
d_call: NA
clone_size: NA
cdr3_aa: CASSPKRGDTEAFF
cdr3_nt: TGTGCCAGCTCACCAAAGAGGGGTGACACTGAAGCTTTCTTT

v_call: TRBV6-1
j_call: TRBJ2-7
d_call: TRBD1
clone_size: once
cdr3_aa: CASKFGQGSDEQYF
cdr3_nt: TGTGCCAGCAAATTTGGACAGGGTAGCGACGAGCAGTACTTC

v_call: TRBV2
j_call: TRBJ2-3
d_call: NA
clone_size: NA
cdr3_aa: CASSEGMGTDTQYF
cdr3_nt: TGTGCCAGCAGTGAAGGGATGGGCACAGATACGCAGTATTTT

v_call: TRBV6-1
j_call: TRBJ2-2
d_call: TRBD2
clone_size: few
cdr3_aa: CASSTPPFGLEYTGELFF
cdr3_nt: TGTGCCAGCAGTACCCCTCCTTTCGGACTAGAATACACCGGGGAGCTGTTTTTT

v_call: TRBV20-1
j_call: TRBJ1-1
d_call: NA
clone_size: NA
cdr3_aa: CSARPVWGGGTEAFF
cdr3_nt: TGCAGTGCTAGGCCAGTGTGGGGAGGGGGAACTGAAGCTTTCTTT

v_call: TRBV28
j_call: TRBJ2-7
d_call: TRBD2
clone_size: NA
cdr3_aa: CASRLAALYEQYF
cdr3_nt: TGTGCCAGCAGGCTAGCGGCGCTCTACGAGCAGTACTTC

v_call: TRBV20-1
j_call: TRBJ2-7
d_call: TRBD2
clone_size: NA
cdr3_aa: CSAKRDGRNRLAGGSHEQYF
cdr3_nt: TGCAGTGCAAAAAGAGATGGCAGGAACCGACTAGCGGGAGGGTCACACGAGCAGTACTTC

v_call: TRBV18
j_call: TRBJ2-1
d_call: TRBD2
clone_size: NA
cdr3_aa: CASSSREGEQFF
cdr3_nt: TGTGCCAGCTCATCCCGGGAGGGCGAGCAGTTCTTC

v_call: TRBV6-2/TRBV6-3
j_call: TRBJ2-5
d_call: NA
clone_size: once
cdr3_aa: CASRRGGETQYF
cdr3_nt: TGTGCCAGCAGGAGGGGGGGAGAGACCCAGTACTTC

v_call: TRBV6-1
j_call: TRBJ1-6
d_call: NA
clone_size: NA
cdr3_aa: CASNRHLINNSPLHF
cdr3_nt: TGTGCCAGCAACCGCCACTTGATTAATAATTCACCCCTCCACTTT

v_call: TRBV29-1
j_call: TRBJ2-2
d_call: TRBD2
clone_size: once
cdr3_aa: CSVEKREAGELFF
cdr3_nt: TGCAGCGTTGAAAAGCGGGAGGCCGGGGAGCTGTTTTTT

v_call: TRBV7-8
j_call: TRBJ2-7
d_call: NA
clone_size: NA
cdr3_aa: CASSPDTYEQYF
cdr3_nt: TGTGCCAGCAGCCCGGACACCTACGAGCAGTACTTC

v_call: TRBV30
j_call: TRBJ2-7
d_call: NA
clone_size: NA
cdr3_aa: CAWSPGYEQYF
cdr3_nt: TGTGCCTGGAGTCCGGGTTACGAGCAGTACTTC

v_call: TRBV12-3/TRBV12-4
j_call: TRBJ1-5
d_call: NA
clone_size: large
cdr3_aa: CASSLTDQPQHF
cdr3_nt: TGTGCCAGCAGTTTAACCGATCAGCCCCAGCATTTT

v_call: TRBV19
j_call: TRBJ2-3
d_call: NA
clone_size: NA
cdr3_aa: CASSYRGDNTDTQYF
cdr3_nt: TGTGCCAGTAGTTATAGGGGAGACAACACAGATACGCAGTATTTT